These 27 T cell receptor beta chains were all obtained from the same sample, sequenced in a study of graft-versus-host responses after intestinal transplantation. Graft specimens yielded both intraepithelial and lamina propria lymphocytes. Assay used: immunoSEQ multiplex PCR; TCRdb lists only in-frame clones, some missing. Among approximately 1,600 clones listed, around three quarters were seen once. Sequencing was performed on ileum tissue, taken around 550 days after transplant. The receptors derive from a human patient who received an intestinal transplant, so some T cells may come from the graft donor.

V is TRBV7-9 and J is TRBJ1-3; 7 bases are shared with TRBD1. Trimming cost V 1 base and J 2 bases; bases outside gene matches: 2. The CDR3 has 15 residues. The germline CDR1 and CDR2 sequences are SEHNR and FQNEAQ (reference sequence). CDR3 DNA: TGTGCCAGCAGCTTAGTAGGGGGCCCTGGAAACACCATATATTTT. This gives the protein CASSLVGGPGNTIYF.

This chain uses TRBV7-6 with TRBJ1-1, with TRBD1 as a possible D gene (5 bases). Looked up from germline, CDR1 is SGHVS and CDR2 is FNYEAQ. CDR3 length equals 12 residues. The V end was cut by 5 bases, the J end by 10 bases, with 14 bases between. The CDR3 loop reads CASSPGGVRAFF. CDR3 in DNA: TGTGCCAGCAGCCCCGGAGGGGTGAGAGCTTTCTTT.

The chain has TRBV19 and TRBJ2-1; 8 bases fit TRBD2. The CDR3 has 15 residues. The germline CDR1 and CDR2 sequences are LNHDA and SQIVND (reference sequence). J gave up 4 bases and V 4 bases, and 6 bases lay outside the gene matches. The CDR3 sequence is CASSTPGLGYNEQFF. CDR3 nucleotide sequence: TGTGCCAGTAGTACCCCGGGACTAGGGTACAATGAGCAGTTCTTC.

The CDR3 DNA follows: TGTGCCAGCAGCTCGATACAGGAGAACACCGGGGAGCTGTTTTTT. It translates to CASSSIQENTGELFF. The chain has TRBV7-6 and TRBJ2-2; D may be TRBD1 (5 bases). The CDR3 consists of 15 residues. Germline V gene sequence: CDR1 SGHVS, CDR2 FNYEAQ. The V end was cut by 4 bases, the J end by 1 base, with 10 bases between.

V and J are TRBV23-1 and TRBJ1-5, with D unresolved. TRBV23-1 is annotated as an ORF whose role is uncertain. V shed 3 bases and J shed 3 bases, with 9 bases lying between them. The CDR3 loop spans 14 amino acids. The chain's CDR3 is CASSQLPLNQPQHF. The CDR3 DNA follows: TGCGCCAGCAGTCAGTTGCCCCTCAATCAGCCCCAGCATTTT.

The V call is TRBV11-2, the J call TRBJ2-3, with 16 bases aligning to TRBD2. After removal of 5 bases from V and 3 bases from J, the junction contained 2 bases not matched to a gene. Per germline, CDR1 SGHAT and CDR2 FQNNGV. The length of the CDR3 is 16 residues. Here the CDR3 reads CASSPGLAGGTDTQYF. The CDR3 nucleotides read TGTGCCAGCAGCCCGGGACTAGCGGGAGGGACAGATACGCAGTATTTT.

The J gene is TRBJ2-1, the V gene TRBV10-3; 8 bases line up with TRBD1. V shed 8 bases, J shed 6 bases, and the junction held 15 bases outside the gene matches. The CDR3 length is 16 residues. Germline CDR1 ENHRY, CDR2 SYGVKD. The CDR3 sequence: CAIGGWTGFFRNEQFF. The CDR3 DNA is TGTGCCATCGGGGGCTGGACAGGGTTTTTTCGCAATGAGCAGTTCTTC.

The J gene is TRBJ2-2, the V gene TRBV5-6, with D perhaps TRBD1 or TRBD2 (5 bases each). V was trimmed by 0 bases and J by 7 bases, leaving 10 bases between them. The CDR3 is made up of 14 amino acids. Per the germline V gene, CDR1 is SGHDT and CDR2 is YYEEEE. The CDR3 DNA reads TGTGCCAGCAGCTTGGAATTGGGGGTCGGGGAGCTGTTTTTT. This encodes CASSLELGVGELFF.

This clone has only a few counts. The rearrangement joins TRBV19 to TRBJ1-5; D is unclear. Trimming left V 1 base short and J 4 bases short, with 8 bases between. CDR3 size: 14 residues. CDR1 and CDR2 from the germline V gene are LNHDA and SQIVND (reference sequence). Here the CDR3 reads CASSIVSTNQPQHF. In DNA form, the CDR3 reads TGTGCCAGTAGTATAGTCTCGACAAATCAGCCCCAGCATTTT.

V is TRBV5-1 and J is TRBJ1-1, with a tentative D call TRBD1 (6 bases). The CDR3 spans 14 residues. Looked up from germline, CDR1 is SGHRS and CDR2 is YFSETQ. V was shortened by 5 bases and J by 2 bases, with 13 bases between the two germline ends. CDR3 residues: CASSYGQINTEAFF. In DNA, the CDR3 is TGCGCCAGCAGTTACGGACAGATTAACACTGAAGCTTTCTTT.

Within the sample, this clone is large. The gene calls are TRBV6-5 and TRBJ1-4; D might be TRBD1 (5 bases). The length of the CDR3 is 15 residues. Per germline, CDR1 MNHEY and CDR2 SVGAGI. Trimming removed 0 bases at V and 5 bases at J, with 10 bases between. The CDR3 loop reads CASSYSAGQNEKLFF. In DNA form, the CDR3 reads TGTGCCAGCAGTTACTCGGCAGGGCAAAATGAAAAACTGTTTTTT.

This sequence joins TRBV9 and TRBJ2-2, with a tentative D call TRBD2 (5 bases). The germline V gene encodes CDR1 SGDLS and CDR2 YYNGEE. The CDR3 covers 16 residues. V lost 3 bases and J lost 0, with 12 bases in between. CDR3 loop: CASSGDLAPNTGELFF. Here the CDR3 DNA reads TGTGCCAGCAGCGGGGATCTAGCCCCGAACACCGGGGAGCTGTTTTTT.

The CDR3 is CATRDTDTQYF. CDR3 in DNA: TGTGCCACCAGGGACACAGATACGCAGTATTTT. The chain couples TRBV15 to TRBJ2-3; D unclear. The ends were cut back, 6 bases at V and 2 bases at J, with 3 bases in the middle. Germline assignment: CDR1 LNHNV and CDR2 YYDKDF (reference sequence). CDR3 length: 11 amino acids.

This chain links TRBV28 with TRBJ2-7; 8 bases match TRBD2. This CDR3 has 15 residues. Germline assignment: CDR1 MDHEN and CDR2 SYDVKM. V shed 5 bases and J 5 bases; nucleotides not matched to a gene: 11. Here the CDR3 reads CASSPPAGGGNEQYF. In DNA, the CDR3 is TGTGCCAGCAGTCCCCCTGCGGGAGGAGGGAACGAGCAGTACTTC.

This chain links TRBV11-2 with TRBJ1-2; D unresolved. Trimming removed 1 base at V and 2 bases at J, with 14 bases between. The V gene's germline CDR1 is SGHAT and CDR2 FQNNGV. CDR3 size: 16 residues. The DNA for the CDR3 is TGTGCCAGCAGCTTAGTTAGGTTGACGGTGAACTATGGCTACACCTTC. Translating gives CASSLVRLTVNYGYTF.

The chain employs TRBV9 and TRBJ2-3; maybe TRBD2 (5 bases). Looked up from germline, CDR1 is SGDLS and CDR2 is YYNGEE. The CDR3 length is 12 residues. V was pared by 3 bases and J by 6 bases, with 8 bases between. CDR3 loop: CASSGSADTQYF. CDR3 in DNA: TGTGCCAGCAGCGGTAGCGCGGATACGCAGTATTTT.

This clone was observed a single time. The V gene is TRBV6-1, the J gene TRBJ2-5, with 10 bases lining up with TRBD1. There are 19 residues in the CDR3. J was trimmed by 4 bases and V by 3 bases; bases with no gene match: 17. Germline assignment: CDR1 MNHNS and CDR2 SASEGT. The CDR3 loop reads CASSDRGQGRAGRGETQYF. In DNA, the CDR3 is TGTGCCAGCAGTGATCGGGGACAGGGGAGAGCGGGAAGGGGAGAGACCCAGTACTTC.

V is TRBV10-3 and J is TRBJ1-1; 8 positions match TRBD1. The V and J ends lost 3 bases and 4 bases, in that order; junction bases with no gene match: 4. Germline V gene lookup returns CDR1 ENHRY and CDR2 SYGVKD. CDR3 size: 14 residues. CDR3 bases: TGTGCCATCAGTGACAGGGGGCTTGTCACTGAAGCTTTCTTT. This translates into CAISDRGLVTEAFF.

The gene calls are TRBV6-1 and TRBJ1-2, with a weak D call TRBD1 (5 bases). There are 18 residues in the CDR3. V lost 4 bases to trimming and J lost 4 bases, with 25 bases between them. Germline CDR1 is MNHNS and CDR2 is SASEGT. CDR3 sequence (DNA): TGTGCCAGCAGTGGACAGCAACAAACCATAAACCAAGCCTATGGCTACACCTTC. It codes for CASSGQQQTINQAYGYTF.

The CDR3 spells CGGRDTGELFF. The DNA for the CDR3 is TGCGGCGGGAGAGACACCGGGGAGCTGTTTTTT. V is TRBV20-1 and J is TRBJ2-2; 7 nucleotides match TRBD2. CDR1 and CDR2 (germline): DFQATT, SNEGSKA (reference sequence). This CDR3 is 11 amino acids long.

The V and J genes are TRBV7-9 and TRBJ1-3; 7 bases are shared with TRBD1. This CDR3 is built from 13 residues. V lost 3 bases, J lost 4 bases, and 0 bases stayed unmatched. The germline gives CDR1 SEHNR, CDR2 FQNEAQ (reference sequence). The CDR3 nucleotides read TGTGCCAGCAGCTTGGACAGGGGAAACACCATATATTTT. This encodes CASSLDRGNTIYF.

The rearrangement uses TRBV6-1 and TRBJ2-7, with 11 bases aligning to TRBD2. CDR1 MNHNS and CDR2 SASEGT come from the germline V gene. V shed 4 bases, J shed 7 bases, and the junction held 15 bases outside the gene matches. The CDR3 spans 17 residues. CDR3 DNA sequence: TGTGCCAGCAGTGCAGAAGCAATGGGACTAGCGGTGGGGGAGCAGTACTTC. Its translation: CASSAEAMGLAVGEQYF.

This chain links TRBV9 with TRBJ2-7; 7 bases map to TRBD2. Germline CDR1 SGDLS, CDR2 YYNGEE. V trimming: 4 bases; J trimming: 5 bases; junction bases outside the gene matches: 12. The CDR3 is made up of 15 amino acids. This CDR3 is CASSPAGGRLHEQYF. CDR3 in DNA: TGTGCCAGCAGCCCCGCTGGCGGGAGACTCCACGAGCAGTACTTC.

The rearrangement links TRBV20-1 to TRBJ1-4; no reliable D call. The V gene lost 5 bases and the J gene lost 8 bases, with 6 bases spanning the gap. Germline CDR1 and CDR2: DFQATT and SNEGSKA (reference sequence). The CDR3 extends over 10 amino acids. CDR3 sequence reads: CSALEEKLFF. In DNA, the CDR3 is TGCAGTGCTCTGGAAGAAAAACTGTTTTTT.

V usage is TRBV6-5 and J usage is TRBJ1-1, with no clear D. Trimming pared 5 bases from V and 5 bases from J, leaving 6 bases between. CDR1 MNHEY and CDR2 SVGAGI come from the germline V gene. The CDR3 is 11 amino acids. The chain's CDR3 is CASSTKTEAFF. The DNA for the CDR3 is TGTGCCAGCAGTACGAAGACTGAAGCTTTCTTT.

The chain couples TRBV28 to TRBJ2-7; D perhaps matches TRBD2 (7 bases). The CDR3 length is 10 residues. CDR1 and CDR2 (germline): MDHEN, SYDVKM. Trimming took 8 bases from V and 6 from J, leaving 8 bases between them. This chain's CDR3 is CASGGAEQYF. The CDR3 DNA follows: TGTGCCAGCGGGGGGGCCGAGCAGTACTTC.

The J gene is TRBJ2-1, the V gene TRBV11-2; 11 nucleotides line up with TRBD2. The junction had 7 bases not matched to a gene; V was cut back by 5 bases and J by 4 bases. The CDR3 is 16 residues long. The germline CDR1 and CDR2 sequences are SGHAT and FQNNGV. The CDR3: CASSPSLAGGYNEQFF. The DNA of the CDR3 is TGTGCCAGCAGCCCTAGTTTAGCGGGAGGGTACAATGAGCAGTTCTTC. The full variable domain, with the rest looked up from reference TRBV11-2 and TRBJ2-1, is EAGVAQSPRYKIIEKRQSVAFWCNPISGHATLYWYQQILGQGPKLLIQFQNNGVVDDSQLPKDRFSAERLKGVDSTLKIQPAKLEDSAVYLCASSPSLAGGYNEQFFGPGTRLTVL.